Listed here is a single T cell receptor beta chain. The junction and the germline gene differ at one end; a read error may be behind it. This specimen comes from a study of shared T cell receptors in the human thymus. Clones were read by immunoSEQ multiplex PCR, and TCRdb kept only the in-frame ones, dropping some. The repertoire has about 380,000 clones, approximately 95% of them found once; the top ten carry approximately 0.02%. Germline CDR1 and CDR2: SGHTA and FQGNSA. The CDR3 spans 11 residues. This sequence joins TRBV7-2 and TRBJ2-7; unclear D gene. The sequence came from a human donor. The sequencing input was thymocytes. CDR3 region: CASTLGYEQYF. In DNA form, the CDR3 reads TGTGCCAGCACCTTAGGGTACGAGCAGTACTTC.